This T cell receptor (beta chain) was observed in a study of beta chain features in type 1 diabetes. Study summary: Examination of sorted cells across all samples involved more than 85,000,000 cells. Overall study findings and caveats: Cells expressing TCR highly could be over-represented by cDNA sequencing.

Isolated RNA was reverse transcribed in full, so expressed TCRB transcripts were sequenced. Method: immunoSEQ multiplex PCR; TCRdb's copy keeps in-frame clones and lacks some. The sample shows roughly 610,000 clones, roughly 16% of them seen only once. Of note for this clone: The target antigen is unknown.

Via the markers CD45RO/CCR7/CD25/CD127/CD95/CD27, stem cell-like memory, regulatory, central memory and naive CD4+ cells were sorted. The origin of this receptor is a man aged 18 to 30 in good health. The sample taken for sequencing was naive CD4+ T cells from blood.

This CDR3 is CASSKGGGAYEQYF. Here the CDR3 DNA reads TGTGCCAGCAGCAAGGGCGGGGGGGCCTACGAGCAGTACTTC. The chain couples TRBV28 to TRBJ2-7, with 9 bases aligning to TRBD2. This CDR3 is 14 amino acids long. With V trimmed by 6 bases and J by 2 bases, 5 bases remained unmatched. The germline V gene encodes CDR1 MDHEN and CDR2 SYDVKM. The variable domain in full, completed from reference TRBV28 and TRBJ2-7, reads DVKVTQSSRYLVKRTGEKVFLECVQDMDHENMFWYRQDPGLGLRLIYFSYDVKMKEKGDIPEGYSVSREKKERFSLILESASTNQTSMYLCASSKGGGAYEQYFGPGTRLTVT.